This TCR beta chain derives from a study of blood T cell repertoires in COVID-19. At the level of the study: Sites across the United States, Italy and Spain contributed samples from acute and convalescent COVID-19. Sources were T cells, B-cell-depleted T cells, or PBMCs; the material itself was cDNA or gDNA.

Using immunoSEQ multiplex PCR, the repertoire was profiled, and TCRdb retains in-frame clones only, with some absent. The sample contains about 350,000 clones, roughly 90% of which appear only once. The sequenced material came from peripheral blood. This sequence originates from a woman aged 55 to 70 with COVID-19, enrolled during active disease.

In DNA, the CDR3 is TGCGCCAGCAGGAGAGGGCCTGAAGCTTTCTTT. The encoded protein is CASRRGPEAFF. The V gene is TRBV23-1, the J gene TRBJ1-1, with D uncertain. Being an ORF, TRBV23-1 has a function that is uncertain. CDR3 length: 11 amino acids. V was pared by 6 bases and J by 6 bases, with 8 bases between.